The rows below give T cell receptor beta chains drawn from one sample of a study of control samples from healthy donors and cancer patients. Produced via immunoSEQ multiplex PCR; TCRdb's table is partial and in-frame only. Of some 100,000 clones listed, roughly 92% are singletons. Input material: blood. The origin of the receptors is a human donor in good health. The donor label of this sample is uncertain. Each CDR3 is given with its conserved first and last residue. D genes are given only for firm matches. The size field is filled for only some rows; it gives once, few, many or a size class.

CDR3aa,CDR3nt,v_gene,d_gene,j_gene,abundance
CASSLGQGEDEQYF,TGTGCCAGCAGCTTAGGGCAGGGGGAAGACGAGCAGTACTTC,TRBV7-9,TRBD1,TRBJ2-7,.
CASSARQGANEKLFF,TGCGCCAGCAGCGCCCGACAGGGGGCTAATGAAAAACTGTTTTTT,TRBV5-1,TRBD1,TRBJ1-4,.
CAWSEDLSNQPQHF,TGTGCCTGGAGTGAGGATCTTAGCAATCAGCCCCAGCATTTT,TRBV30,.,TRBJ1-5,.
CASSLRSGKLFF,TGTGCCAGCAGCCTTCGCTCTGGAAAACTGTTTTTT,TRBV14,.,TRBJ1-4,.
CASWGGSGSNQPQHF,TGTGCCAGCTGGGGGGGTTCAGGTAGCAATCAGCCCCAGCATTTT,TRBV2,.,TRBJ1-5,.
CASSRSLTGELFF,TGTGCCAGTAGTAGGAGCCTCACCGGGGAGCTGTTTTTT,TRBV19,.,TRBJ2-2,.
CATSDPRATDTQYF,TGTGCCACCAGTGATCCGCGGGCGACAGATACGCAGTATTTT,TRBV24-1,.,TRBJ2-3,few
CASSLVPGQDNYGYTF,TGTGCCAGCAGCCTGGTACCGGGACAGGATAACTATGGCTACACCTTC,TRBV3-1/TRBV3-2,TRBD1,TRBJ1-2,.
CATSAPDGGGYTF,TGTGCCACCAGTGCCCCGGACGGGGGCGGCTACACCTTC,TRBV24-1,.,TRBJ1-2,.
CASSLDGFNEQFF,TGTGCCAGCAGTTTAGACGGATTCAATGAGCAGTTCTTC,TRBV27,.,TRBJ2-1,.